This is a list of T cell receptor beta chains from one sample in a study of tumor-infiltrating lymphocytes in primary liver carcinoma. Each CDR3 protein is one row after TCRdb ran MiXCR on the multiplex PCR reads. This table has 90,000 to 150,000 distinct CDR3 sequences, nearly 70% appearing once. Material for sequencing was tumor-adjacent normal liver tissue. The receptors here all came from a woman in her sixties or seventies with primary liver carcinoma and hepatitis B virus infection. Both conserved end residues are part of each CDR3. Fields, in order: V gene, clone size, D gene, J gene, CDR3 protein, CDR3 DNA. The D gene is left open where the match is weak. Clone size is shown for a subset of rows, as once, few, many or a class of expanded clone.

TRBV6-1,NA,TRBD2,TRBJ2-7,CASSEVAGGGFLYEQYF,TGTGCCAGCAGTGAGGTGGCCGGGGGGGGGTTCTTGTACGAACAGTACTTC
TRBV4-2,NA,TRBD2,TRBJ2-4,CASSQEPPSGRVGPRNIQYF,TGTGCCAGCAGCCAAGAGCCCCCTAGCGGGAGGGTAGGGCCAAGAAACATTCAGTACTTC
TRBV10-3,NA,NA,TRBJ1-3,CAISGTRTHSGNTIYF,TGTGCCATCAGTGGGACAAGGACTCACTCTGGAAACACCATATATTTT
TRBV12-3/TRBV12-4,NA,TRBD2,TRBJ2-1,CVSSSPTSGDNEEFF,TGTGTCAGCAGTTCACCGACTAGCGGAGACAATGAGGAGTTCTTC
TRBV29-1,NA,NA,TRBJ2-7,CSVDGPTGTYGQYF,TGCAGCGTTGATGGGCCGACAGGTACCTACGGGCAGTATTTC
TRBV5-1,few,NA,TRBJ2-1,CASSWTSSYNERFF,TGCGCCAGCAGCTGGACCAGCTCCTACAATGAGCGGTTCTTC
TRBV10-3,NA,NA,TRBJ2-1,CAITGGLVDHSYNEQFF,TGTGCCATTACCGGAGGGCTAGTGGACCACTCCTACAATGAGCAGTTCTTC
TRBV5-1,NA,NA,TRBJ2-1,CASSLAEGVAYYEQFF,TGCGCCAGCAGCTTGGCAGAGGGAGTGGCCTACTATGAGCAGTTCTTC
TRBV12-3/TRBV12-4,NA,TRBD1,TRBJ1-6,CVSGSPAGQGVFNSPLHF,TGTGTCAGCGGCTCACCCGCGGGACAGGGGGTTTTTAATTCACCCCTCCACTTT
TRBV19,NA,NA,TRBJ1-5,CANSFRQLGNQPQHF,TGTGCCAATAGTTTCCGCCAGCTAGGAAATCAGCCCCAGCATTTT
TRBV29-1,NA,NA,TRBJ1-2,CSIDGSGYGYTF,TGCAGTATTGATGGGAGCGGCTATGGCTACACCTTC
TRBV28,NA,TRBD1,TRBJ2-7,CASSPPDRAYEQCF,TGTGCCAGCAGTCCCCCGGACAGGGCCTACGAGCAGTGCTTC
TRBV19,NA,NA,TRBJ1-2,CASSIGGGTGGYTF,TGTGCCAGTAGTATTGGCGGGGGTACTGGTGGCTACACCTTC
TRBV11-2,NA,NA,TRBJ2-7,CACSLDLGHMSEQYF,TGTGCCTGCAGCTTAGACCTAGGCCATATGTCCGAGCAGTACTTC
TRBV6-1,once,NA,TRBJ1-5,CASAKVENEPQHF,TGTGCTAGCGCGAAGGTGGAGAATGAGCCCCAGCATTTT
TRBV11-1,few,NA,TRBJ2-7,CASSPRLGFYYEQYF,TGTGCCAGCAGCCCCCGCCTTGGATTCTACTACGAGCAGTACTTC
TRBV7-8,NA,NA,TRBJ1-1,CASSIAMGRVAEAFF,TGTGCCAGCAGTATAGCGATGGGCAGGGTGGCTGAAGCTTTCTTT
TRBV29-1,many,NA,TRBJ2-1,CSARASPSSFF,TGCAGCGCCCGGGCTAGTCCCTCCTCGTTCTTC
TRBV28,NA,NA,TRBJ1-5,CASSHRPGTGTAYRYSNPPQHF,TGTGCCAGCAGTCACCGTCCCGGTACAGGGACGGCATATAGGTATAGCAATCCGCCCCAGCATTTT
TRBV30,NA,NA,TRBJ1-5,CAWSSLAGQPQHF,TGTGCCTGGAGTAGTCTGGCGGGTCAGCCTCAGCATTTT
TRBV6-5,NA,NA,TRBJ2-6,CARGTSGVNVLTF,TGTGCCAGAGGGACCTCTGGGGTCAACGTCCTGACTTTC
TRBV6-1,NA,NA,TRBJ2-5,CASSDFWRAGLAQEIQYF,TGTGCCAGCAGTGATTTTTGGAGGGCCGGTTTGGCCCAAGAGATCCAGTACTTT
TRBV11-2,once,NA,TRBJ2-2,CASNGGRNTNTRELFF,TGTGCCAGCAACGGCGGACGCAACACGAACACCAGGGAGCTGTTTTTT
TRBV11-2,NA,NA,TRBJ2-7,CASSLGPTEQYF,TGTGCCAGCAGCTTAGGTCCCACCGAGCAGTACTTC
TRBV6-5,many,TRBD1,TRBJ1-2,CASSSDRGSGYTF,TGTGCCAGCAGTTCGGACAGGGGGAGCGGCTACACCTTC
TRBV12-3/TRBV12-4,NA,NA,TRBJ1-5,CASSFLAARYSNQSQHF,TGTGCCAGCAGTTTTTTAGCGGCGAGGTATAGCAATCAGTCCCAGCATTTT
TRBV4-1,NA,NA,TRBJ2-7,CASSLPLTESRSYEQYF,TGCGCCAGCAGCCTCCCGTTGACAGAATCTAGGAGCTACGAGCAGTACTTC